Listed below are T cell receptor beta chains from one sample, sequenced in a study. A single record per CDR3 protein comes from TCRdb applying MiXCR to the 5' RACE reads. Here the sample spans about 8,300 distinct CDR3 sequences, roughly 52% being singletons. Material for sequencing was memory CD4+ T cells sorted from a lymph node. The receptors here all came from a female donor with breast cancer. The CDR3 runs from the conserved cysteine through the conserved F or W. D genes are given only for firm matches.

J: TRBJ1-1; V: TRBV6-1; D: TRBD1; CDR3: CASSKQGAVTEAFF
J: TRBJ2-3; V: TRBV12-3/TRBV12-4; D: .; CDR3: CASTQVRERTDTQYF
J: TRBJ2-7; V: TRBV9; D: TRBD2; CDR3: CASSLGGASREQYF
J: TRBJ2-3; V: TRBV7-2; D: .; CDR3: CASSPLPSDTQYF
J: TRBJ2-2; V: TRBV6-1; D: .; CDR3: CASSDYVGELFF
J: TRBJ2-1; V: TRBV29-1; D: .; CDR3: CSVGLGGQGSYNEQFF
J: TRBJ1-2; V: TRBV7-2; D: TRBD1; CDR3: CASSLVAGQGDYGYTF
J: TRBJ2-6; V: TRBV5-6; D: .; CDR3: CASSFWGNSGANVLTF
J: TRBJ2-1; V: TRBV7-6; D: TRBD2; CDR3: CASSSNSGGADEQFF
J: TRBJ2-3; V: TRBV11-2; D: TRBD2; CDR3: CASSLKRRGGADTQYF
J: TRBJ2-5; V: TRBV20-1; D: .; CDR3: CSARDPSRETQYF
J: TRBJ1-1; V: TRBV7-9; D: TRBD1; CDR3: CASSLGRPGTGLSNTEAFF
J: TRBJ1-6; V: TRBV5-1; D: .; CDR3: CASSTTGNNSPLHF